This entry describes one TCR beta chain. This record comes from a study of cytomegalovirus exposure and HLA in healthy donors. Repertoires were generated with immunoSEQ multiplex PCR, while TCRdb's copy carries only in-frame clones and drops some. The table has 150,000 to 200,000 clones, more than 75% seen once. Trimming removed 6 bases at V and 5 bases at J, with 10 bases between. The CDR3 is 12 amino acids. Germline lookup yields CDR1 SEHNR and CDR2 FQNEAQ (reference sequence). The specimen sequenced was PBMCs. The rearrangement uses TRBV7-9 and TRBJ1-1, with D possibly being TRBD1 (6 bases). The receptor comes from a woman younger than 45 in good health and CMV-seronegative. CDR3 protein: CASRGTRTEAFF. DNA for the CDR3: TGTGCCAGCAGAGGGACACGAACTGAAGCTTTCTTT.